Listed below are T cell receptor beta chains from one sample, sequenced in a study of blood T cells in healthy people across ages. MiXCR, run by TCRdb on the 5' RACE reads, gives a single entry per CDR3 protein. The sample shows around 2 million distinct CDR3 sequences, 30% to 40% of them seen only once. The sequencing sample was made of blood. The receptor source for this set is a human donor in good health. Each CDR3 is given with its conserved first and last residue. The D gene is left open where the match is weak. The listing skips clone size in some rows; elsewhere it reads once, few, many or a size class.

11	TRBV20-1	TRBJ1-2	few	.	CSRKKIYGYTF	TGCAGTCGCAAGAAAATCTATGGCTACACCTTC
13	TRBV28	TRBJ1-1	few	TRBD1	CASPRDRDTEAFF	TGTGCCAGCCCGCGGGACAGAGACACTGAAGCTTTCTTT
14	TRBV9	TRBJ2-5	.	TRBD2	CARPSGGGQETQYF	TGTGCCAGACCAAGCGGGGGGGGCCAAGAGACCCAGTACTTC
14	TRBV7-2	TRBJ1-2	few	TRBD1	CASGEGQKLYGYTF	TGTGCCAGCGGGGAGGGACAGAAACTCTATGGCTACACCTTC
14	TRBV12-5	TRBJ2-5	few	.	CASGFPQAGETQYF	TGTGCTAGTGGTTTTCCCCAGGCGGGAGAGACCCAGTACTTC
14	TRBV29-1	TRBJ2-1	.	.	CSTGLLGSHNERFF	TGCAGCACGGGACTCCTTGGCTCCCACAATGAGCGGTTCTTC
14	TRBV20-1	TRBJ2-7	.	.	CSARTGVTPYEQYF	TGCAGTGCTAGAACAGGTGTCACCCCCTACGAGCAGTACTTC
15	TRBV20-1	TRBJ2-5	.	TRBD1	CSARDPTGREETQYF	TGCAGTGCTAGAGATCCGACAGGGCGGGAAGAGACCCAGTACTTC
15	TRBV6-1	TRBJ2-5	few	.	CASSEGELPQETQYF	TGTGCCAGCAGTGAAGGAGAGCTACCACAAGAGACCCAGTACTTC
14	TRBV7-2	TRBJ1-6	few	.	CASSPNGGGGPLHF	TGTGCCAGCAGCCCTAATGGGGGTGGAGGGCCCCTCCACTTT
15	TRBV7-9	TRBJ2-7	.	.	CASSSRTGRGVEQYF	TGTGCCAGCAGCTCAAGGACAGGGAGGGGTGTCGAGCAGTACTTC
17	TRBV13	TRBJ2-3	.	.	CASSTPLGGGGADTQYF	TGTGCCAGCAGCACACCTCTGGGAGGGGGCGGCGCAGATACGCAGTATTTT
12	TRBV20-1	TRBJ2-7	.	.	CSADLLQYEQYF	TGCAGTGCCGACCTACTACAGTACGAGCAGTACTTC
13	TRBV6-6	TRBJ2-7	few	.	CASSYDGTYEQYF	TGTGCCAGCAGTTACGACGGTACCTACGAGCAGTACTTC
17	TRBV7-7	TRBJ2-1	.	TRBD2	CASSPYSGKGSYNEQFF	TGTGCCAGCAGCCCCTATAGCGGGAAAGGGTCCTACAATGAGCAGTTCTTC
14	TRBV7-9	TRBJ2-3	.	.	CASSSSYLTDTQYF	TGTGCCAGCAGCTCGAGCTACCTCACAGATACGCAGTATTTT
14	TRBV20-1	TRBJ1-5	.	TRBD1	CSARRTGGSSPQHF	TGCAGTGCTAGAAGGACAGGGGGCAGCTCGCCCCAGCATTTT
12	TRBV28	TRBJ1-2	.	.	CATPGLEGGYTF	TGTGCCACCCCCGGATTGGAGGGTGGCTACACCTTC
13	TRBV24-1	TRBJ2-3	.	.	CATSDGGILTQYF	TGTGCCACCAGTGATGGGGGAATCCTTACGCAGTATTTT
14	TRBV2	TRBJ2-2	.	TRBD2	CASKASGGAGELFF	TGTGCCAGCAAGGCTAGCGGGGGTGCCGGGGAGCTGTTTTTT
15	TRBV20-1	TRBJ2-7	few	TRBD1	CSARVRDRGGYEQYF	TGCAGTGCTAGGGTTAGGGACAGGGGAGGCTACGAGCAGTACTTC
16	TRBV4-3	TRBJ1-2	few	TRBD1	CASSLGQGDAGYGYTF	TGCGCCAGCAGCCTTGGCCAGGGGGACGCAGGTTATGGCTACACCTTC